These T cell receptor beta chains were read from a single sample in a study of shared clonotypes between healthy human individuals. Data came from immunoSEQ multiplex PCR; TCRdb stores just in-frame clones and leaves some out. Altogether about 1 million clones are present, roughly 80% being singletons, with the ten largest covering 1.4%. The source material was memory CD4+ T cells sorted from blood. These receptors came from a man between 18 and 29 years old in good health. Both conserved end residues are part of each CDR3. The order of the fields is V gene, J gene, D gene, CDR3 length, CDR3 protein. The D gene is left open where the match is weak.

V: TRBV4-3; J: TRBJ2-7; D: -; length: 18; CDR3: CASSQDIGLGGQSYEQYF
V: TRBV28; J: TRBJ1-5; D: -; length: 16; CDR3: CASSPGGSGYWQPQHF
V: TRBV7-3; J: TRBJ2-3; D: TRBD1; length: 15; CDR3: CASSSGQGRTDTQYF
V: TRBV10-3; J: TRBJ2-3; D: -; length: 16; CDR3: CAISEYLGAGTDTQYF
V: TRBV7-2; J: TRBJ1-5; D: -; length: 16; CDR3: CASSLTQAAGNQPQHF
V: TRBV6-7; J: TRBJ1-1; D: -; length: 14; CDR3: CASSYRVGNTEAFF
V: TRBV4-3; J: TRBJ2-1; D: -; length: 13; CDR3: CASSQDRANEQFF
V: TRBV4-1; J: TRBJ2-1; D: -; length: 16; CDR3: CASSQATVSSYNEQFF
V: TRBV9; J: TRBJ1-1; D: -; length: 15; CDR3: CASSVNIGENTEAFF
V: TRBV9; J: TRBJ1-2; D: -; length: 14; CDR3: CASSVALGIGGYTF
V: TRBV4-3; J: TRBJ1-5; D: -; length: 19; CDR3: CASSQETPPGDGSNQPQHF
V: TRBV29-1; J: TRBJ1-5; D: -; length: 12; CDR3: CSATTEVEPQHF
V: TRBV6-6; J: TRBJ2-7; D: -; length: 13; CDR3: CASRRGIDYEQYF
V: TRBV30; J: TRBJ2-5; D: -; length: 16; CDR3: CAWSAGKTIGYETQYF
V: TRBV30; J: TRBJ1-2; D: -; length: 13; CDR3: CAWSERQDYGYTF
V: TRBV7-6; J: TRBJ2-7; D: -; length: 12; CDR3: CASQDTPYEQYF
V: TRBV7-9; J: TRBJ2-2; D: -; length: 14; CDR3: CASKRGEIGGELFF
V: TRBV30; J: TRBJ1-6; D: TRBD1; length: 13; CDR3: CAWKGQGNSPLHF
V: TRBV9; J: TRBJ2-5; D: -; length: 15; CDR3: CASSDGSGFKETQYF
V: TRBV28; J: TRBJ1-2; D: -; length: 15; CDR3: CASSLGGGRTYGYTF
V: TRBV7-2; J: TRBJ2-5; D: -; length: 15; CDR3: CASSFGARVEETQYF
V: TRBV5-1; J: TRBJ2-7; D: -; length: 14; CDR3: CASSTDSGSYEQYF
V: TRBV15; J: TRBJ1-1; D: -; length: 14; CDR3: CATSRDKGVTEAFF
V: TRBV5-1; J: TRBJ1-1; D: -; length: 16; CDR3: CASSLMTAGTDTEAFF
V: TRBV11-2; J: TRBJ2-5; D: -; length: 17; CDR3: CASSSVGGGLYAETQYF
V: TRBV18; J: TRBJ1-1; D: -; length: 15; CDR3: CASSPMGVSNTEAFF
V: TRBV4-1; J: TRBJ2-3; D: -; length: 13; CDR3: CASSSRGTDTQYF